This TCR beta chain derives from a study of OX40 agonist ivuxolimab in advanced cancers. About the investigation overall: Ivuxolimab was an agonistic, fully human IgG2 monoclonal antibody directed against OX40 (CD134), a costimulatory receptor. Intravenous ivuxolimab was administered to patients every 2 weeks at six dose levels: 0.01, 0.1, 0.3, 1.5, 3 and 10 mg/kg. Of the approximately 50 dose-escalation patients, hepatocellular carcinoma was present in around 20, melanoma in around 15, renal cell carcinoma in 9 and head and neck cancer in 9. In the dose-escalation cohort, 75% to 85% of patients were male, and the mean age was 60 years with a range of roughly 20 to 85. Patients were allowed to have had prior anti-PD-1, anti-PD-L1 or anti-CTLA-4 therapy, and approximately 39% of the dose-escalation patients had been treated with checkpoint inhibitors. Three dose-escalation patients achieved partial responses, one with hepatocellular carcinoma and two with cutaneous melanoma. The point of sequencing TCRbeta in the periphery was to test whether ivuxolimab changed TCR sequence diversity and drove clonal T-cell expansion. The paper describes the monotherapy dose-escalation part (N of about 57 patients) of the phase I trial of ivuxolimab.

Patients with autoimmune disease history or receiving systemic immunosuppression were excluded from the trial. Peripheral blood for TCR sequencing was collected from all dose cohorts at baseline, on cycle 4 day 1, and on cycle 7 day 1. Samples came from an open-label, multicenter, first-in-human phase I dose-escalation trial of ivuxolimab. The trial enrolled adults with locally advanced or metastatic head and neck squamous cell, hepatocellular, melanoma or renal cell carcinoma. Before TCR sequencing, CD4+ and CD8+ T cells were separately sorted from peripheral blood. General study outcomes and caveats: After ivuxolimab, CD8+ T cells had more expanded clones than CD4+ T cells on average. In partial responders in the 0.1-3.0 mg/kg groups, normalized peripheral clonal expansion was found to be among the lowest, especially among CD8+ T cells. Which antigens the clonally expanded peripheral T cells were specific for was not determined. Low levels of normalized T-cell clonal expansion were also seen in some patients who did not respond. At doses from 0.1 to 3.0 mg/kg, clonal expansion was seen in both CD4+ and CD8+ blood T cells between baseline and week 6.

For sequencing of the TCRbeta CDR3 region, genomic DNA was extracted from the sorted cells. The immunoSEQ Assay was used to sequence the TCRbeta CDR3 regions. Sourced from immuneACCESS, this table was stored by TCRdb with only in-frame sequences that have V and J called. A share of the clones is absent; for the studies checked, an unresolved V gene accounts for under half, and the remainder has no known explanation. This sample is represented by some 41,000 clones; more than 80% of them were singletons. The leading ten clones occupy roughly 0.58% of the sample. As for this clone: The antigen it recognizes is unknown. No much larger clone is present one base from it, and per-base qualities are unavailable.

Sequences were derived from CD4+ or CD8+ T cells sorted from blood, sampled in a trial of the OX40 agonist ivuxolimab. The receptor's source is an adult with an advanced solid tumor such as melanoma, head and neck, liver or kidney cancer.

In nucleotides, the sequence is TGTGCCAGCAGCTTAGCCCCGCAGGGGGTGAACACCGGGGAGCTGTTTTTT. Protein translation: CASSLAPQGVNTGELFF. The rearranged segments are TRBV7-2 and TRBJ2-2, with 7 junctional bases fitting TRBD1. Germline trimming amounts to 0 bases on V and 1 base on J, with 5 as the count of junction bases outside the gene matches. CDR3 length: 17 amino acids, cysteine to phenylalanine. The DNA shown is the 51-base CDR3, in frame from base 1. Reading the germline V gene gives CDR1 SGHTA and CDR2 FQGNSA.